Following are 19 T cell receptor beta chains from one sample sequenced in a study of shared clonotypes between healthy human individuals (TCRdb year 2020). Preparation of the library involved the immunoSEQ multiplex PCR assay. Entries here come from immuneACCESS through TCRdb and include only in-frame sequences with V and J called. Some clones fail to appear in such tables; in the studies checked, an unresolved V gene covers under half of the shortfall, and the cause of the remainder is unknown. The table for this sample lists hundreds of thousands of clones; 73% of them were counted only once. The ten top clones hold 1.5% to 2% of the sample. Sample: memory CD4+ T cells sorted from blood. According to the study, the label for this sample's cell subset or site signals: CD45RA-negative fraction. These receptor sequences come from a woman in her twenties or thirties in good health.

The V call is TRBV5-1, the J call TRBJ1-1; maybe TRBD1 (5 bases). Deletions cut 4 bases from V and 1 base from J, with 17 bases between. CDR1 and CDR2 from the germline V gene are SGHRS and YFSETQ. The CDR3 sequence is 16 residues long. In DNA form, the CDR3 reads TGCGCCAGCAGCGCGGTCCGGGACTCACAGAACACTGAAGCTTTCTTT. Amino acid sequence: CASSAVRDSQNTEAFF. The variable domain in full, completed from reference TRBV5-1 and TRBJ1-1, reads KAGVTQTPRYLIKTRGQQVTLSCSPISGHRSVSWYQQTPGQGLQFLFEYFSETQRNKGNFPGRFSGRQFSNSRSEMNVSTLELGDSALYLCASSAVRDSQNTEAFFGQGTRLTVV.

The rearrangement links TRBV28 to TRBJ2-4; 7 nucleotides match TRBD1. The trim removed 5 bases at V and 4 bases at J, leaving 8 bases unmatched. The CDR3 contains 15 residues. Germline values: CDR1 MDHEN, CDR2 SYDVKM. CDR3 DNA: TGTGCCAGCAGTCCACTGGGCAGGGGGAAAAACATTCAGTACTTC. Its protein is CASSPLGRGKNIQYF.

The chain is built from TRBV5-1 and TRBJ2-1; TRBD2 agrees at 15 bases. The germline CDR1 and CDR2 sequences are SGHRS and YFSETQ. V shed 3 bases, J shed 7 bases, and the junction held 8 bases outside the gene matches. The CDR3 has 17 amino acids. CDR3 loop: CASSSGLAGGPINEQFF. The CDR3 DNA sequence: TGCGCCAGCAGCTCTGGACTAGCGGGAGGGCCCATAAATGAGCAGTTCTTC.

This chain uses TRBV29-1 with TRBJ1-3; D possibly corresponds to TRBD1 (5 bases). The germline V gene has CDR1 SQVTM and CDR2 ANQGSEA. CDR3 length equals 14 residues. V gave up 3 bases and J gave up 0 bases, with 9 bases separating them. The chain's CDR3 is CSVDSGTSGNTIYF. CDR3 in DNA: TGCAGCGTTGATTCAGGGACCTCTGGAAACACCATATATTTT. The full variable domain, with the rest looked up from reference TRBV29-1 and TRBJ1-3, is SAVISQKPSRDICQRGTSLTIQCQVDSQVTMMFWYRQQPGQSLTLIATANQGSEATYESGFVIDKFPISRPNLTFSTLTVSNMSPEDSSIYLCSVDSGTSGNTIYFGEGSWLTVV.

This chain links TRBV7-9 with TRBJ1-1; possibly TRBD1 for D (5 bases). Trimming removed 0 bases from V and 1 base from J, with 9 bases in between. The length of the CDR3 is 15 residues. Germline CDR1 and CDR2: SEHNR and FQNEAQ (reference sequence). The chain's CDR3 is CASSLARTGNTEAFF. The CDR3 bases are TGTGCCAGCAGCTTAGCCCGTACAGGGAACACTGAAGCTTTCTTT.

On this clone itself: The sample carries other DNA sequences with the same CDR3. This chain uses TRBV27 with TRBJ1-3; D is undetermined. Trimming pared 5 bases from V and 4 bases from J, leaving 9 bases between. The CDR3 totals 13 residues. Germline V gene lookup returns CDR1 MNHEY and CDR2 SMNVEV (reference sequence). DNA for the CDR3: TGTGCCAGCAGTCCGACCGGGGGAAACACCATATATTTT. This translates into CASSPTGGNTIYF.

This chain connects TRBV27 to TRBJ1-5, with 7 positions matching TRBD1. CDR1 and CDR2 from the germline V gene are MNHEY and SMNVEV (reference sequence). CDR3 length equals 14 residues. Unmatched junction bases numbered 3, after V lost 5 bases and J lost 2 bases. The CDR3 bases are TGTGCCAGCAGTACGCAGGGGGGCAATCAGCCCCAGCATTTT. As protein: CASSTQGGNQPQHF.

The chain is built from TRBV19 and TRBJ1-5; D is perhaps TRBD1 (5 bases). Looked up from germline, CDR1 is LNHDA and CDR2 is SQIVND (reference sequence). V was trimmed by 5 bases and J by 7 bases, leaving 12 bases between them. This CDR3 has 13 amino acids. In DNA form, the CDR3 reads TGTGCCAGTAGTCAACAGGCCCGGCAGCCCCAGCATTTT. Translating it yields CASSQQARQPQHF.

This chain links TRBV6-5 with TRBJ2-7, with a tentative D call TRBD1 (5 bases). Germline V gene lookup returns CDR1 MNHEY and CDR2 SVGAGI. Trimming took off 2 bases at V and 3 bases at J, with 14 bases between the two ends. The CDR3 runs to 15 residues. CDR3 in amino acids: CASSYRGSGVYEQYF. As DNA, the CDR3 is TGTGCCAGCAGTTACAGGGGTTCAGGAGTCTACGAGCAGTACTTC.

The J gene is TRBJ2-3, the V gene TRBV5-4; D gene ambiguous. The CDR3 is 13 residues long. Germline V gene lookup returns CDR1 SGHNT and CDR2 YYREEE (reference sequence). Trimming shortened V by 4 bases and J by 2 bases, and 8 bases separated the two germline ends. The CDR3 is CASSPENTDTQYF. The CDR3 DNA reads as TGTGCCAGCAGCCCGGAAAACACAGATACGCAGTATTTT.

V and J are TRBV6-4 and TRBJ2-1, with D perhaps assigned TRBD1 or TRBD2 (5 bases each). V lost 3 bases to trimming and J lost 7 bases, with 19 bases between them. Germline assignment: CDR1 MRHNA and CDR2 SNTAGT. This CDR3 has 16 amino acids. The CDR3 loop is CASSDDEGRGANEQFF. CDR3 in DNA: TGTGCCAGCAGTGATGATGAGGGGCGAGGAGCGAATGAGCAGTTCTTC.

This clone was found once. The chain has TRBV5-4 and TRBJ2-4; 8 bases fit TRBD2. The CDR3 consists of 14 residues. The V gene end was trimmed by 7 bases and the J gene end by 6 bases; junction bases not matched to a gene: 9. The V gene's germline CDR1 is SGHNT and CDR2 YYREEE (reference sequence). The CDR3 nucleotides are TGTGCCAGCGGACCGGGACTAGGATCAAACATTCAGTACTTC. It encodes CASGPGLGSNIQYF.

The sample holds one count of this clone. V usage is TRBV25-1 and J usage is TRBJ2-3; the D gene is possibly TRBD1 (5 bases). V lost 3 bases and J lost 6, with 7 bases in between. Germline CDR1 MGHDK, CDR2 SYGVNS. There are 12 residues in the CDR3. The DNA of the CDR3 is TGTGCCAGCAGTGAGACAGCGGATACGCAGTATTTT. Amino acid sequence: CASSETADTQYF. Together with reference TRBV25-1 and TRBJ2-3, the CDR3 gives the full variable domain: EADIYQTPRYLVIGTGKKITLECSQTMGHDKMYWYQQDPGMELHLIHYSYGVNSTEKGDLSSESTVSRIRTEHFPLTLESARPSHTSQYLCASSETADTQYFGPGTRLTVL.

V usage is TRBV7-9 and J usage is TRBJ2-1; TRBD2 matches at 10 bases. CDR1 is SEHNR, CDR2 FQNEAQ, per germline (reference sequence). The CDR3 runs 15 residues. V shed 5 bases, J shed 9 bases, and the junction held 10 bases outside the gene matches. For the CDR3, the DNA is TGTGCCAGCAGCCCCCTAGCGGGAGTATCGGGTGAGCAGTTCTTC. This translates into CASSPLAGVSGEQFF. Looking up the rest from reference TRBV7-9 and TRBJ2-1 gives the full variable domain: DTGVSQNPRHKITKRGQNVTFRCDPISEHNRLYWYRQTLGQGPEFLTYFQNEAQLEKSRLLSDRFSAERPKGSFSTLEIQRTEQGDSAMYLCASSPLAGVSGEQFFGPGTRLTVL.

The chain carries TRBV27 and TRBJ1-5; 7 bases agree with TRBD1. CDR3 length: 15 amino acids. J was trimmed by 6 bases and V by 5 bases; bases with no gene match: 10. The germline V gene encodes CDR1 MNHEY and CDR2 SMNVEV (reference sequence). The CDR3 DNA reads as TGTGCCAGCAGTCTCAGTCGAACAGGGGTTCAGCCCCAGCATTTT. Protein sequence: CASSLSRTGVQPQHF.

The chain carries TRBV6-1 and TRBJ1-2; D gene ambiguous. The CDR3 totals 12 residues. CDR1 MNHNS and CDR2 SASEGT come from the germline V gene. V lost 2 bases, J lost 2 bases, and 3 bases lay in between. CDR3 amino acids: CASSELNYGYTF. The CDR3 DNA follows: TGTGCCAGCAGTGAACTGAACTATGGCTACACCTTC.

The chain combines TRBV18 with TRBJ2-7; D gene unclear. Germline CDR1 is KGHSH and CDR2 is LQKENI. The CDR3 extends over 14 amino acids. V shed 3 bases and J shed 5 bases, with 14 bases lying between them. The CDR3 region has the DNA TGTGCCAGCTCACCCGATTCTAAACTGGACGAGCAGTACTTC. It is translated as CASSPDSKLDEQYF.

V is TRBV7-8 and J is TRBJ2-5; the D gene is possibly TRBD2 (5 bases). CDR3 size: 13 residues. Germline V gives CDR1 SGHVS, CDR2 FQNEAQ. The V gene lost 7 bases and the J gene lost 5 bases, with 14 bases spanning the gap. Here the CDR3 DNA reads TGTGCCAGCACCCGTCGGGGTGAGGAGACCCAGTACTTC. It encodes CASTRRGEETQYF.

The genes are TRBV5-6 and TRBJ2-2; perhaps TRBD1 as D (6 bases). CDR3 length: 16 residues. From germline, CDR1 is SGHDT and CDR2 YYEEEE. The V end lost 1 base, the J end lost 1 base, and 11 bases lay between the germline ends. CDR3 amino acids: CASSLKGHLNTGELFF. In nucleotides, the CDR3 is TGTGCCAGCAGCTTGAAGGGACACCTGAACACCGGGGAGCTGTTTTTT. Full variable domain (outside the CDR3, taken from reference TRBV5-6 and TRBJ2-2): DAGVTQSPTHLIKTRGQQVTLRCSPKSGHDTVSWYQQALGQGPQFIFQYYEEEERQRGNFPDRFSGHQFPNYSSELNVNALLLGDSALYLCASSLKGHLNTGELFFGEGSRLTVL.